The rows below give T cell receptor beta chains drawn from one sample of a study of PD-1 blockade in classical Hodgkin lymphoma. Sequencing used immunoSEQ multiplex PCR; TCRdb keeps in-frame clones, though not all of them. Here the sample spans 150,000 or so clones, nearly 80% being singletons. This material consisted of peripheral blood mononuclear cells (PBMCs), taken before the second cycle of nivolumab. These receptors were collected from a human donor with classical Hodgkin lymphoma. Both conserved end residues are part of each CDR3. The order of the fields is V gene, D gene, clone size, J gene, CDR3 protein, CDR3 DNA. The D gene is left open where the match is weak. The listing skips clone size in some rows; elsewhere it reads once, few, many or a size class.

TRBV7-8	.	many	TRBJ2-7	CASSSTGFYEQYF	TGTGCCAGCAGCTCAACAGGGTTCTACGAGCAGTACTTC
TRBV6-1	.	.	TRBJ1-5	CASSTNNRERQPQHF	TGTGCCAGCAGTACCAATAACAGGGAACGACAGCCCCAGCATTTT
TRBV30	.	.	TRBJ2-7	CAWTWGGGRGNYEQYF	TGTGCCTGGACGTGGGGCGGGGGCAGGGGGAACTACGAGCAGTACTTC
TRBV5-6	TRBD2	.	TRBJ2-7	CASSPGLADLYEQYF	TGTGCCAGCAGCCCAGGACTAGCGGATTTATACGAGCAGTACTTC
TRBV7-6	.	.	TRBJ1-2	CASSLAMGAPGYTF	TGTGCCAGCAGCTTAGCGATGGGGGCGCCTGGCTACACCTTC
TRBV6-5	TRBD1	once	TRBJ2-3	CASRIQGWYTDTQYF	TGTGCCAGCAGAATACAGGGGTGGTACACAGATACGCAGTATTTT
TRBV10-3	TRBD1	.	TRBJ1-6	CAISLSLQGQGDSPLHF	TGTGCCATCAGTTTAAGTCTCCAGGGACAGGGGGATTCACCCCTCCACTTT
TRBV5-1	.	few	TRBJ2-2	CASSPLQGGETGELFF	TGCGCCAGCAGCCCCCTCCAGGGCGGGGAGACCGGGGAGCTGTTTTTT
TRBV23-1	.	.	TRBJ2-5	CASSQSDQYF	TGCGCCAGCAGTCAAAGTGACCAGTACTTC
TRBV19	.	.	TRBJ2-2	CASSLQVNTGELFF	TGTGCCAGTAGCCTACAGGTTAACACCGGGGAGCTGTTTTTT
TRBV6-6	.	once	TRBJ2-3	CASSPFGPRETDTQYF	TGTGCCAGCAGTCCGTTCGGGCCCAGGGAGACAGATACGCAGTATTTT
TRBV5-1	.	.	TRBJ2-7	CASSPAGPPYEQYF	TGCGCCAGCAGCCCGGCGGGGCCGCCCTACGAGCAGTACTTC